The T cell receptor (beta chain) described here comes from a study of blood T cell dynamics during melanoma immunotherapy. For the study at large: First-line therapy was either pembrolizumab or nivolumab with ipilimumab for metastatic melanoma.

Sequencing used immunoSEQ multiplex PCR; TCRdb keeps in-frame clones, though not all of them. The table shows just under 6,000 clones, with about 80% occurring only once. The CDR3 has 17 residues. V lost 5 bases to trimming and J lost 0 bases, with 17 bases between them. Germline CDR1 SGHAT, CDR2 FQNNGV. Time point described: week 3, after first cycle of checkpoint inhibitor. The sequence derives from a human donor with melanoma. The V call is TRBV11-2, the J call TRBJ1-5, with unresolved D. The sequencing used blood, collected from a patient treated with checkpoint blockade. The DNA of the CDR3 is TGTGCCAGCAGCGCCGGACGAGGGAGAGATAGCAATCAGCCCCAGCATTTT. This translates into CASSAGRGRDSNQPQHF.